The 15 T cell receptor beta chains listed next were all sequenced from one sample in a study of control samples from healthy donors and cancer patients. Profiled with immunoSEQ multiplex PCR; TCRdb holds only in-frame clones, not every one. The sample has 88,000 or so clones; 94% are singletons. Sample: blood. The receptors here all came from a woman aged 18-35 years in good health.

The chain has TRBV4-1 and TRBJ1-1; D gene unclear. Germline V CDR1 and CDR2: MGHRA, YSYEKL. The V gene lost 2 bases and the J gene lost 9 bases, with 7 bases spanning the gap. This CDR3 is 11 amino acids long. DNA of the CDR3: TGCGCCAGCAGCCAAAACAGACAAGCTTTCTTT. Its protein product is CASSQNRQAFF.

This rearrangement joins TRBV27 to TRBJ2-5; the D call may be TRBD1 or TRBD2 (5 bases each). V was pared by 2 bases and J by 2 bases, with 12 bases between. CDR3 length equals 15 residues. The germline V gene encodes CDR1 MNHEY and CDR2 SMNVEV (reference sequence). DNA for the CDR3: TGTGCCAGCAGTTTAGCCAAGGGACCACAAGAGACCCAGTACTTC. Translating it yields CASSLAKGPQETQYF.

This chain links TRBV4-3 with TRBJ1-4, with D maybe TRBD1 (6 bases). Trimming left V 3 bases short and J 2 bases short, with 19 bases between. This CDR3 has 18 residues. Germline V gene lookup returns CDR1 LGHNA and CDR2 YSLEER. The DNA of the CDR3 is TGCGCCAGCAGCCAGAAGCCCTCCGGGGGGCATACTAATGAAAAACTGTTTTTT. It encodes CASSQKPSGGHTNEKLFF.

The chain carries TRBV11-2 and TRBJ1-1, with 8 bases aligning to TRBD1. The CDR3 is 14 amino acids. Looked up from germline, CDR1 is SGHAT and CDR2 is FQNNGV. V shed 6 bases, J shed 5 bases, and the junction held 8 bases outside the gene matches. CDR3: CASSPTGVGTEAFF. The CDR3, as DNA: TGTGCCAGCAGTCCGACAGGGGTGGGGACTGAAGCTTTCTTT.

J is TRBJ2-5 and V is TRBV11-2, with 9 positions matching TRBD2. Trimming cost V 1 base and J 5 bases; bases outside gene matches: 2. Germline loops: CDR1 SGHAT, CDR2 FQNNGV. The CDR3 covers 14 residues. The CDR3 loop is CASSLVLAGETQYF. DNA of the CDR3: TGTGCCAGCAGCTTAGTACTAGCGGGTGAGACCCAGTACTTC.

The rearrangement joins TRBV7-2 to TRBJ2-3; 9 nucleotides agree with TRBD1. The V gene's germline CDR1 is SGHTA and CDR2 FQGNSA. The V and J ends lost 0 bases and 6 bases, in that order; junction bases with no gene match: 7. The CDR3 loop spans 16 amino acids. The CDR3 bases are TGTGCCAGCAGCTTAGCCCCGGGACAGGGATCCGATACGCAGTATTTT. Its translation is CASSLAPGQGSDTQYF.

This clone was found a few times. The chain links TRBV4-2 to TRBJ1-2, with 8 positions matching TRBD1. Germline V CDR1 and CDR2: LGHNA, YNFKEQ. This CDR3 contains 12 residues. With 4 bases clipped from V and 6 bases from J, the junction kept 1 base outside the gene matches. The CDR3, as DNA: TGTGCCAGCAGCCCGACAGGGGATGGCTACACCTTC. Residues: CASSPTGDGYTF.

This clone was picked up one time. The genes are TRBV4-2 and TRBJ2-6, with 8 bases that match TRBD1. CDR1 LGHNA and CDR2 YNFKEQ come from the germline V gene. This CDR3 has 18 amino acids. The junction had 9 bases not matched to a gene; V was cut back by 3 bases and J by 2 bases. CDR3 sequence reads: CASSHVGQGSTGANVLTF. The CDR3 DNA reads TGTGCCAGCAGCCACGTAGGACAGGGCAGCACTGGGGCCAACGTCCTGACTTTC.

The V gene is TRBV19, the J gene TRBJ2-7; 8 bases agree with TRBD1. The CDR3 length is 14 residues. Looked up from germline, CDR1 is LNHDA and CDR2 is SQIVND (reference sequence). V lost 5 bases, J lost 5 bases, and 8 bases stayed unmatched. This chain's CDR3 is CASSQYRGYHEQYF. Written as DNA, the CDR3 is TGTGCCAGTAGTCAGTACAGGGGGTACCACGAGCAGTACTTC.

CDR3 loop: CASKSETRQNEQFF. The CDR3 DNA reads as TGTGCCAGCAAGTCTGAGACTAGACAAAATGAGCAGTTCTTC. The chain employs TRBV2 and TRBJ2-1, with a possible D match to TRBD2 (6 bases). The germline V gene encodes CDR1 SNHLY and CDR2 FYNNEI. V dropped 7 bases and J dropped 7 bases, with 17 bases sitting between them. The length of the CDR3 is 14 residues.

This chain joins TRBV6-2 or TRBV6-3 and TRBJ1-5, with D possibly matching TRBD1 (6 bases). The ends were cut back, 2 bases at V and 3 bases at J, with 8 bases in the middle. The CDR3 covers 14 residues. Germline CDR1 and CDR2: MNHEY and SVGEGT. This CDR3 is CASSYGTPNQPQHF. The CDR3 nucleotides read TGTGCCAGCAGTTACGGGACACCCAATCAGCCCCAGCATTTT.

V gene TRBV29-1 combines with J gene TRBJ2-3, with D perhaps being TRBD1 or TRBD2 (5 bases each). Trimming removed 6 bases from V and 3 bases from J, with 22 bases in between. The CDR3 is made up of 16 amino acids. Germline CDR1 reads SQVTM; CDR2 reads ANQGSEA. The chain's CDR3 is CSVVEYGGGKTDTQYF. CDR3 DNA sequence: TGCAGCGTCGTCGAATACGGTGGGGGTAAAACAGATACGCAGTATTTT.

This clone appeared once. V usage is TRBV4-3 and J usage is TRBJ2-3; the D is unclear. The CDR3 consists of 15 residues. V was trimmed by 0 bases and J by 0 bases, leaving 7 bases between them. Germline assignment: CDR1 LGHNA and CDR2 YSLEER. CDR3 bases: TGCGCCAGCAGCCAAGACAGAGTTAGCACAGATACGCAGTATTTT. Translating it yields CASSQDRVSTDTQYF.

J is TRBJ1-5 and V is TRBV6-1, with D unresolved. Looked up from germline, CDR1 is MNHNS and CDR2 is SASEGT. The CDR3 has 14 residues. The V end lost 2 bases, the J end lost 4 bases, and 9 bases lay between the germline ends. CDR3 DNA: TGTGCCAGCAGTGAAAGGGAGGAGAATCAGCCCCAGCATTTT. Protein product: CASSEREENQPQHF.

The chain has TRBV18 and TRBJ2-2, with D unclear. Trimming cost V 2 bases and J 2 bases, with 12 bases left between them. The CDR3 has 16 residues. Germline loops: CDR1 KGHSH, CDR2 LQKENI. CDR3 sequence: CASSPYGTVNTGELFF. CDR3 coding DNA: TGTGCCAGCTCACCATATGGAACAGTTAACACCGGGGAGCTGTTTTTT.